This T cell receptor (beta chain) was retrieved from a study of Graves' ophthalmopathy and Graves' hyperthyroidism. The CDR3 is 16 residues long. V lost 4 bases to trimming and J lost 0 bases; unmatched junction nucleotides: 5. CDR1 and CDR2 from the germline V gene are SGHAT and FQNNGV. The study amplified TCR beta CDR3 regions using RNA transcripts. A first-round RT-PCR used HTBI primers, followed by a second-round multiplex PCR. TCRdb independently ran MiXCR on the multiplex PCR reads; one entry per CDR3 protein. The sample shows approximately 210,000 distinct CDR3 sequences, roughly 27% of them seen only once. This clonotype was seen many times.

The chain uses TRBV11-2 and TRBJ1-3; 8 positions match TRBD1. The sample comprised peripheral blood. The sequence came from a man between 50 and 59 years old with Graves' ophthalmopathy. The CDR3 coding sequence is TGTGCCAGCAGCTCTTCAGGGGGCTCCTCTGGAAACACCATATATTTT. It specifies CASSSSGGSSGNTIYF. The full variable domain, its missing parts supplied by reference TRBV11-2 and TRBJ1-3, is EAGVAQSPRYKIIEKRQSVAFWCNPISGHATLYWYQQILGQGPKLLIQFQNNGVVDDSQLPKDRFSAERLKGVDSTLKIQPAKLEDSAVYLCASSSSGGSSGNTIYFGEGSWLTVV.